Each of the 17 T cell receptor beta chains below was sequenced from the same sample in a study of blood T cell repertoires in COVID-19. Some clones are missing from TCRdb's copy, which holds only in-frame ones; the method was immunoSEQ multiplex PCR. The sample lists more than 90,000 clones; about 89% were seen once. Sequencing was carried out using peripheral blood. The receptors shown here come from a man aged 45-65 years with acute or convalescent COVID-19.

J is TRBJ1-3 and V is TRBV15, with D hard to call. Germline lookup yields CDR1 LNHNV and CDR2 YYDKDF (reference sequence). Trimming removed 1 base at V and 2 bases at J, with 15 bases between. This CDR3 spans 17 amino acids. The CDR3 reads CATSRALGGKAGNTIYF. The CDR3 DNA follows: TGTGCCACCAGCAGAGCTCTAGGAGGGAAAGCTGGAAACACCATATATTTT.

This clone was found once. The chain joins TRBV3-1 (or the pseudogene TRBV3-2) to TRBJ2-3, with a possible D match to TRBD2 (6 bases). The ends were cut back, 4 bases at V and 5 bases at J, with 13 bases in the middle. This CDR3 contains 14 residues. Germline CDR1 reads LGHDT; CDR2 reads YNNKEL (reference sequence). CDR3 in amino acids: CASSPRLVGDTQYF. In DNA form, the CDR3 reads TGTGCCAGCAGCCCTCGACTAGTGGGAGATACGCAGTATTTT.

V usage is TRBV28 and J usage is TRBJ2-7, with TRBD2 matching 7 bases. The CDR3 has 15 residues. Germline assignment: CDR1 MDHEN and CDR2 SYDVKM. V shed 3 bases and J 7 bases; nucleotides not matched to a gene: 12. For the CDR3, the DNA is TGTGCCAGCAGTTTCCCCTGGGGAGGGGCAGGGGAGCAGTACTTC. Translation: CASSFPWGGAGEQYF. The complete variable domain, with remaining parts taken from reference TRBV28 and TRBJ2-7, reads DVKVTQSSRYLVKRTGEKVFLECVQDMDHENMFWYRQDPGLGLRLIYFSYDVKMKEKGDIPEGYSVSREKKERFSLILESASTNQTSMYLCASSFPWGGAGEQYFGPGTRLTVT.

J is TRBJ2-2 and V is TRBV30, with 7 bases that match TRBD1. Germline V gene data show CDR1 as GTSNPN and CDR2 as SVGIG (reference sequence). The CDR3 extends over 15 amino acids. V shed 5 bases and J 2 bases; nucleotides not matched to a gene: 8. The CDR3 region is CAWGQASSNTGELFF. Written as DNA, the CDR3 is TGTGCCTGGGGACAGGCGAGTTCCAACACCGGGGAGCTGTTTTTT.

The chain combines TRBV6-6 with TRBJ2-7; perhaps TRBD2 as D (5 bases). In germline, CDR1 is MNHNY, CDR2 SVGAGI (reference sequence). V gave up 4 bases and J gave up 4 bases, with 14 bases separating them. The CDR3 is made up of 14 amino acids. CDR3 protein: CASSLHFGVYEQYF. In DNA, the CDR3 is TGTGCCAGCAGTTTACATTTCGGGGTTTACGAGCAGTACTTC.

This chain connects TRBV3-1 (or the pseudogene TRBV3-2) to TRBJ1-5; D is ambiguous. Trimming removed 1 base from V and 4 bases from J, with 5 bases in between. Germline V gives CDR1 LGHDT, CDR2 YNNKEL (reference sequence). CDR3 length equals 13 residues. The CDR3 DNA sequence: TGTGCCAGCAGCCAAGTATCGAATCAGCCCCAGCATTTT. Its protein is CASSQVSNQPQHF.

The chain combines TRBV6-4 with TRBJ2-2; TRBD1 agrees at 8 bases. Germline CDR1 is MRHNA and CDR2 is SNTAGT. The CDR3 is 15 amino acids. J lost 4 bases, V lost 5 bases, and 6 bases had no gene match. CDR3 amino acids: CASSLGQGATGELFF. In nucleotides, the CDR3 is TGTGCCAGCAGTCTTGGACAGGGAGCCACCGGGGAGCTGTTTTTT.

The gene calls are TRBV12-3 or TRBV12-4 and TRBJ1-5; D perhaps matches TRBD1 (5 bases). The length of the CDR3 is 13 residues. Trimming removed 6 bases at V and 3 bases at J, with 9 bases between. The CDR3 protein is CASSPGFNQPQHF. The CDR3 DNA reads as TGTGCCAGCAGCCCAGGGTTCAATCAGCCCCAGCATTTT.

The chain is built from TRBV19 and TRBJ1-1, with D uncertain. This CDR3 is built from 12 residues. V lost 3 bases and J 3 bases, leaving 5 bases between the germline ends. Per germline, CDR1 LNHDA and CDR2 SQIVND (reference sequence). For the CDR3, the DNA is TGTGCCAGTAGTATCCGCGACACTGAAGCTTTCTTT. Its translation: CASSIRDTEAFF.

This clone occurred a few times. The chain recombines TRBV7-9 with TRBJ1-1; D might be TRBD1 (6 bases). V lost 10 bases to trimming and J lost 4 bases, with 16 bases between them. The CDR3 is 13 amino acids. Germline assignment: CDR1 SEHNR and CDR2 FQNEAQ (reference sequence). The CDR3 reads CATIGGGATEAFF. The CDR3 DNA reads as TGTGCCACCATAGGAGGGGGGGCCACTGAAGCTTTCTTT.

The V and J genes are TRBV19 and TRBJ1-1; perhaps TRBD1 as D (5 bases). This CDR3 comprises 14 residues. V dropped 1 base and J dropped 1 base, with 7 bases sitting between them. Germline assignment: CDR1 LNHDA and CDR2 SQIVND (reference sequence). CDR3 residues: CASSIGGWNTEAFF. In DNA, the CDR3 is TGTGCCAGTAGTATAGGGGGCTGGAACACTGAAGCTTTCTTT.

This rearrangement joins TRBV18 to TRBJ2-2; D is possibly TRBD1 (6 bases). Trimming removed 2 bases from V and 3 bases from J, with 10 bases in between. Germline V gives CDR1 KGHSH, CDR2 LQKENI. The CDR3 consists of 15 residues. The CDR3 loop reads CASSPRTVDTGELFF. The DNA for the CDR3 is TGTGCCAGCTCACCAAGGACAGTTGACACCGGGGAGCTGTTTTTT. The whole variable domain, remainder taken from reference TRBV18 and TRBJ2-2, is NAGVMQNPRHLVRRRGQEARLRCSPMKGHSHVYWYRQLPEEGLKFMVYLQKENIIDESGMPKERFSAEFPKEGPSILRIQQVVRGDSAAYFCASSPRTVDTGELFFGEGSRLTVL.

The chain couples TRBV27 to TRBJ2-2; a possible D gene is TRBD2 (6 bases). The V gene lost 3 bases and the J gene lost 4 bases, with 9 bases spanning the gap. Germline V gene sequence: CDR1 MNHEY, CDR2 SMNVEV (reference sequence). This CDR3 spans 14 amino acids. In DNA, the CDR3 is TGTGCCAGCAGTTTTGGAGGGAGCACCGGGGAGCTGTTTTTT. Translated, it gives CASSFGGSTGELFF.

CDR3: CASSVNTGNTEAFF. The DNA for the CDR3 is TGCGCCAGCAGCGTAAATACAGGGAACACTGAAGCTTTCTTT. The genes are TRBV5-1 and TRBJ1-1; tentatively, D is TRBD1 (5 bases). Germline CDR1 SGHRS, CDR2 YFSETQ. V was cut by 4 bases and J by 1 base, with 11 bases left in between. The CDR3 is 14 residues long.

This clone was seen only once. V usage is TRBV7-8 and J usage is TRBJ2-1, with a possible D match to TRBD2 (6 bases). Deletions cut 7 bases from V and 7 bases from J, with 20 bases between. CDR1 and CDR2 from the germline V gene are SGHVS and FQNEAQ. This CDR3 comprises 15 residues. CDR3 protein: CASTYGPGRGNEQFF. The DNA of the CDR3 is TGTGCCAGCACATACGGCCCCGGGCGGGGTAATGAGCAGTTCTTC.

This chain links TRBV11-3 with TRBJ2-3, with 7 bases fitting TRBD1. The CDR3 runs 16 residues. Trimming cost V 1 base and J 0 bases; bases outside gene matches: 4. From germline, CDR1 is SGHNT and CDR2 YENEEA. The chain's CDR3 is CASSLVRGLSTDTQYF. The CDR3 region has the DNA TGTGCCAGCAGCTTAGTAAGGGGGCTTAGCACAGATACGCAGTATTTT.

This sequence joins TRBV11-2 and TRBJ1-1; a weak D match, TRBD1 (5 bases). Trimming stripped 6 bases from V and 7 bases from J, with 21 bases between. The CDR3 spans 15 residues. CDR1 SGHAT and CDR2 FQNNGV come from the germline V gene. This CDR3 is CASRILGDSNGEAFF. In DNA, the CDR3 is TGTGCCAGCAGGATCTTAGGGGACTCGAACGGTGAAGCTTTCTTT.